Listed below are T cell receptor beta chains from one sample, sequenced in a study of T cell responses to AZD1222 COVID-19 vaccine. The assay was immunoSEQ multiplex PCR, and TCRdb's table has in-frame clones only and misses some. The sample consists of over 95,000 clones, roughly 90% of them appearing once. The source was peripheral blood, collected on day 0 of AZD1222 vaccination. The receptors were sampled from an adult in good health. The CDR3 runs from the conserved cysteine through the conserved F or W. Fields, in order: clone size, V gene, J gene, D gene, CDR3 protein, CDR3 DNA. A D gene is named only where the DNA matches it firmly. Clone size is not always given. Where it is, it says once, few, many or a class for expanded clones.

.	TRBV5-6	TRBJ1-5	.	CASSFRSGTTNQPQHF	TGTGCCAGCAGCTTCCGATCCGGGACAACTAATCAGCCCCAGCATTTT
.	TRBV7-9	TRBJ1-2	.	CASSLGIYGYTF	TGTGCCAGCAGCTTAGGGATCTATGGCTACACCTTC
.	TRBV6-2/TRBV6-3	TRBJ2-7	.	CASSQQGWEQYF	TGTGCCAGCAGTCAACAGGGTTGGGAGCAGTACTTC
.	TRBV7-9	TRBJ2-5	.	CASSRRDFYQETQYF	TGTGCCAGCAGCCGCCGGGACTTCTACCAAGAGACCCAGTACTTC
.	TRBV7-6	TRBJ2-2	.	CASSLAGGELFF	TGTGCCAGCAGCTTAGCGGGCGGGGAGCTGTTTTTT
.	TRBV6-6	TRBJ2-7	.	CASRGGAGYEQYF	TGTGCCAGCAGGGGGGGGGCAGGCTACGAGCAGTACTTC
.	TRBV6-5	TRBJ2-1	.	CASSYSASRGYNEQFF	TGTGCCAGCAGTTACTCGGCCTCGAGGGGGTACAATGAGCAGTTCTTC
.	TRBV29-1	TRBJ1-3	.	CSVQGSGSSGNTIYF	TGCAGCGTCCAAGGGTCGGGGAGCTCTGGAAACACCATATATTTT
.	TRBV7-9	TRBJ1-5	.	CASSPGGDSNQPQHF	TGTGCCAGCAGCCCGGGTGGTGATAGCAATCAGCCCCAGCATTTT
.	TRBV28	TRBJ2-7	.	CASNSGRGKQYF	TGTGCCAGCAACTCGGGGAGGGGGAAGCAGTACTTC
.	TRBV25-1	TRBJ2-2	.	CASSETGELFF	TGTGCCAGCAGTGAGACCGGGGAGCTGTTTTTT
once	TRBV5-1	TRBJ1-4	.	CASSLASSQPEKLFF	TGCGCCAGCAGCTTGGCCTCGTCTCAGCCTGAAAAACTGTTTTTT
few	TRBV25-1	TRBJ2-2	.	CASSGEGEIGELFF	TGTGCCAGCAGTGGTGAGGGGGAGATCGGGGAGCTGTTTTTT
.	TRBV28	TRBJ2-5	TRBD1	CASSDRAYQETQYF	TGTGCCAGCAGCGACAGGGCGTACCAAGAGACCCAGTACTTC
.	TRBV10-3	TRBJ2-7	.	CATRTVTKQTYEQYF	TGTGCCACCCGGACGGTGACCAAACAAACCTACGAGCAGTACTTC
.	TRBV7-6	TRBJ2-7	.	CASSLEQGGVGAYEQYF	TGTGCCAGCAGCTTAGAGCAGGGTGGGGTAGGGGCCTACGAGCAGTACTTC
once	TRBV5-1	TRBJ2-5	.	CASSLAPGVEKTQYF	TGCGCCAGCAGCTTGGCACCTGGGGTGGAAAAGACCCAGTACTTC
.	TRBV5-8	TRBJ2-2	.	CASSLAIRNTGELFF	TGTGCCAGCAGCTTGGCGATCAGGAACACCGGGGAGCTGTTTTTT
.	TRBV7-9	TRBJ1-2	.	CASSLGRQGGGYTF	TGTGCCAGCAGCTTAGGACGGCAGGGAGGGGGCTACACCTTC
.	TRBV6-2/TRBV6-3	TRBJ1-2	.	CASSPTGTRSQGGYTF	TGTGCCAGCAGTCCCACAGGGACACGGAGCCAGGGTGGCTACACCTTC
.	TRBV7-9	TRBJ1-2	TRBD1	CASSSGTGNNYGYTF	TGTGCCAGCAGCTCCGGGACAGGAAATAACTATGGCTACACCTTC
.	TRBV6-4	TRBJ1-2	.	CASSDSSFSYGYTF	TGTGCCAGCAGTGACTCGAGTTTCAGCTATGGCTACACCTTC
.	TRBV28	TRBJ1-5	TRBD1	CASSDRGGQPQHF	TGTGCCAGCAGTGACAGGGGGGGACAGCCCCAGCATTTT
.	TRBV5-1	TRBJ1-1	.	CASSLAPIEGTEAFF	TGCGCCAGCAGCTTGGCCCCAATTGAAGGCACTGAAGCTTTCTTT
.	TRBV5-5	TRBJ2-7	TRBD1	CASSPGTGSEQYF	TGTGCCAGCAGCCCCGGGACAGGGAGCGAGCAGTACTTC
.	TRBV9	TRBJ1-1	.	CASSGDWNTEAFF	TGTGCCAGCAGCGGGGACTGGAACACTGAAGCTTTCTTT
.	TRBV6-5	TRBJ1-2	.	CASSYNRESYTF	TGTGCCAGCAGTTACAACAGGGAGAGTTACACCTTC
.	TRBV5-1	TRBJ1-4	.	CASSPGRGTNEKLFF	TGCGCCAGCAGCCCGGGCCGGGGAACTAATGAAAAACTGTTTTTT
.	TRBV7-8	TRBJ2-7	TRBD2	CASSLTLAGRSYEQYF	TGTGCCAGCAGCTTAACGCTAGCGGGGCGCTCCTACGAGCAGTACTTC
.	TRBV6-5	TRBJ1-5	TRBD1	CAGRMTGSSNQPQHF	TGTGCCGGAAGGATGACAGGGTCCAGCAATCAGCCCCAGCATTTT
.	TRBV28	TRBJ1-4	.	CASSPLTGGTNEKLFF	TGTGCCAGCAGCCCACTCACGGGGGGCACTAATGAAAAACTGTTTTTT
once	TRBV30	TRBJ2-7	TRBD1	CAWSADRGRYEQYF	TGTGCCTGGAGTGCGGACAGGGGGCGTTACGAGCAGTACTTC
few	TRBV11-1	TRBJ1-1	.	CASSSERGRDTEAFF	TGTGCCAGCAGCTCAGAGCGGGGGCGCGACACTGAAGCTTTCTTT
.	TRBV9	TRBJ1-1	TRBD1	CASSVQTGTAQGAFF	TGTGCCAGCAGCGTGCAAACAGGGACAGCCCAAGGAGCTTTCTTT
.	TRBV9	TRBJ2-7	TRBD1	CASSLGQGNYEQYF	TGTGCCAGCAGCTTGGGACAGGGCAACTACGAGCAGTACTTC
.	TRBV2	TRBJ2-1	TRBD2	CASSRGTSGGNEQFF	TGTGCCAGCAGTCGCGGGACTAGCGGGGGTAATGAGCAGTTCTTC
once	TRBV9	TRBJ1-3	.	CASSVQGGNTIYF	TGTGCCAGCAGCGTACAAGGCGGAAACACCATATATTTT
.	TRBV3-1/TRBV3-2	TRBJ1-2	.	CASSPPQGTRYGYTF	TGTGCCAGCAGCCCGCCTCAGGGCACCAGGTATGGCTACACCTTC
.	TRBV19	TRBJ2-7	TRBD2	CASRVAGAKSYEQYF	TGTGCCAGTAGGGTAGCGGGGGCGAAATCCTACGAGCAGTACTTC
.	TRBV24-1	TRBJ2-1	.	CATSDRVNEQFF	TGTGCCACCAGTGACAGGGTGAATGAGCAGTTCTTC
.	TRBV5-5	TRBJ1-3	.	CASSLIQGSSGNTIYF	TGTGCCAGCAGCTTGATTCAGGGTAGCTCTGGAAACACCATATATTTT
.	TRBV7-3	TRBJ1-5	.	CASSLSANQPQHF	TGTGCCAGCAGCTTATCAGCCAATCAGCCCCAGCATTTT
.	TRBV2	TRBJ2-3	.	CASSGRGGDTQYF	TGTGCCAGCAGTGGGCGTGGGGGCGATACGCAGTATTTT
.	TRBV27	TRBJ1-1	.	CASSMYRDHTEAFF	TGTGCCAGCAGTATGTACAGGGACCACACTGAAGCTTTCTTT